Sequencing of this T cell receptor (beta chain) was carried out in a study of blood T cells in healthy people across ages. The CDR3 spans 15 residues. Germline CDR1 GTSNPN, CDR2 SVGIG (reference sequence). V lost 0 bases, J lost 6 bases, and 4 bases stayed unmatched. A J-beta primer mix and a sample-barcoded 5' primer were used in a second PCR of roughly 6 to 11 cycles. From the 5' RACE reads, TCRdb called clonotypes with MiXCR, one entry per CDR3 protein. This table holds about 600,000 distinct CDR3 sequences, roughly 48% found once. The rearrangement uses TRBV30 and TRBJ2-7, with 14 bases aligning to TRBD2. Material for sequencing was blood. The receptor was isolated from a man aged 80 or over in good health. CDR3 DNA: TGTGCCTGGAGTGTAGGGACTAGCGGGAGCTCCGAGCAGTACTTC. Amino acids: CAWSVGTSGSSEQYF.